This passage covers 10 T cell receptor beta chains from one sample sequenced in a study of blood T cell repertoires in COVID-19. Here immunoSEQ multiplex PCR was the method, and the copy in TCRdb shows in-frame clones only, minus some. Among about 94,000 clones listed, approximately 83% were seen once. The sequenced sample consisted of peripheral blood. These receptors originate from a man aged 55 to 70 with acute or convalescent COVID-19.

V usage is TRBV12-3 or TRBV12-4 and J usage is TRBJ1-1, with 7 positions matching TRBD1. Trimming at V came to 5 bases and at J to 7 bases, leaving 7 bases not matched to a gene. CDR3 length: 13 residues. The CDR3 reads CASSKTGYGEAFF. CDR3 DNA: TGTGCCAGCAGTAAGACAGGGTACGGTGAAGCTTTCTTT.

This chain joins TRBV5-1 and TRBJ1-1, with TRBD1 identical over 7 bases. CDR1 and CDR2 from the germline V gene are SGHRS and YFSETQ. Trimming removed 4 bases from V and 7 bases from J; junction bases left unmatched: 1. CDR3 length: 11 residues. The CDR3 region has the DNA TGCGCCAGCAGCCAGGGGGTTGAAGCTTTCTTT. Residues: CASSQGVEAFF.

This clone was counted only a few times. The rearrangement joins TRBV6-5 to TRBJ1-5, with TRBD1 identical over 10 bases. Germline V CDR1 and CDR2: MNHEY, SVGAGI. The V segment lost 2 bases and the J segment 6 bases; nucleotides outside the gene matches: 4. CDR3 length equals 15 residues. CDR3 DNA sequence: TGTGCCAGCAGTTACCTCCGGGACAGGGGTCAGCCCCAGCATTTT. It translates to CASSYLRDRGQPQHF.

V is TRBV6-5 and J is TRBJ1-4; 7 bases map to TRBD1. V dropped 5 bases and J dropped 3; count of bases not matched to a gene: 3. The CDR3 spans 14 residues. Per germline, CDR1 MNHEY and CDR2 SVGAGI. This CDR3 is CASSTGAANEKLFF. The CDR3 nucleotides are TGTGCCAGCAGTACAGGGGCGGCTAATGAAAAACTGTTTTTT.

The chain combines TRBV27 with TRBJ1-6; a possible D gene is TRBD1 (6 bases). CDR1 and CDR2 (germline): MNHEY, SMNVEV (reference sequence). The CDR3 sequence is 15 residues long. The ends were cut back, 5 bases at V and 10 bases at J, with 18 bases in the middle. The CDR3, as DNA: TGTGCCAGCAGTCCCACCCTGGGGGCAAGCTCACCCCTCCACTTT. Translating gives CASSPTLGASSPLHF.

The CDR3 bases are TGTGCCAGCAGCTTGCGACAGGGGGCTCGCCAGCCCCAGCATTTT. Amino acids: CASSLRQGARQPQHF. The V and J genes are TRBV5-5 and TRBJ1-5; 10 bases align to TRBD1. CDR3 length: 15 residues. V shed 1 base and J 7 bases; nucleotides not matched to a gene: 5. Germline V gene data show CDR1 as SGHKS and CDR2 as YYEKEE (reference sequence).

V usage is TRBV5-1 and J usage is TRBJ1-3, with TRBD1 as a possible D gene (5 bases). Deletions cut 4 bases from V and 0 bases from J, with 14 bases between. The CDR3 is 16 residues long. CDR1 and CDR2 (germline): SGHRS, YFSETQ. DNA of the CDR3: TGCGCCAGCAGCGCGGGACCGAGAGACTCTGGAAACACCATATATTTT. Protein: CASSAGPRDSGNTIYF.

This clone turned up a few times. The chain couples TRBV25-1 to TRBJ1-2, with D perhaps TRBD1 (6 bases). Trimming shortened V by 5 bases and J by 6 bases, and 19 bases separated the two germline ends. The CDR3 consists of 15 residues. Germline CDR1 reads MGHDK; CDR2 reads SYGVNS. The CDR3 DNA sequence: TGTGCCAGCAGTCGCCTAGGGGGGGAGGTTGATGGCTACACCTTC. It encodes CASSRLGGEVDGYTF.

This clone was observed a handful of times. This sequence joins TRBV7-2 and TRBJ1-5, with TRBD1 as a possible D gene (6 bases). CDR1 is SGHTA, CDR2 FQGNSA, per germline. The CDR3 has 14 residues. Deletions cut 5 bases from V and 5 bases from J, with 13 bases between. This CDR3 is CASSLYRVDQPQHF. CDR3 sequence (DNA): TGTGCCAGCAGCCTCTACAGGGTTGATCAGCCCCAGCATTTT.

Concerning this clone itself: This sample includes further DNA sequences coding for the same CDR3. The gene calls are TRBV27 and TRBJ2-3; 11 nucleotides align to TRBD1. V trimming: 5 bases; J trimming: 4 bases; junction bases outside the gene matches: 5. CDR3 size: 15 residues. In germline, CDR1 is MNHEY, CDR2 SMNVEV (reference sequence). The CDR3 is CASSTRTGGPDTQYF. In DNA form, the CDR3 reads TGTGCCAGCAGTACTCGGACAGGGGGCCCAGATACGCAGTATTTT.